This is a list of T cell receptor beta chains from one sample in a study of CD8+ T cells in alopecia areata. Clones were read by immunoSEQ multiplex PCR, and TCRdb kept only the in-frame ones, dropping some. This table holds around 200,000 clones, around 58% found once. The specimen was CD8+ T cells sorted from blood, collected at week 24, from a patient treated with tofacitinib. These receptors were collected from a human donor with alopecia areata. The CDR3 runs from the conserved cysteine through the conserved F or W. Each record gives: CDR3 protein, CDR3 DNA, D gene, clone size, V gene, J gene. D genes are given only for firm matches. The listing skips clone size in some rows; elsewhere it reads once, few, many or a size class.

CSVSPDHTTGSRYYGYTF,TGCAGCGTTAGCCCCGACCACACCACAGGGAGCAGATACTATGGCTACACCTTC,.,.,TRBV29-1,TRBJ1-2
CASSDYSNQPQHF,TGTGCCAGCAGCGATTATAGCAATCAGCCCCAGCATTTT,.,few,TRBV27,TRBJ1-5
CASSSSGGVYEQFF,TGTGCCAGCAGCTCTAGCGGGGGGGTATATGAGCAGTTCTTC,TRBD2,.,TRBV9,TRBJ2-1
CASSPRDRDNYGYTF,TGTGCCAGCTCGCCAAGGGACAGGGACAACTATGGCTACACCTTC,TRBD1,many,TRBV14,TRBJ1-2
CASSFSAPWTGELFF,TGTGCCAGCAGCTTTAGCGCCCCGTGGACCGGGGAGCTGTTTTTT,.,.,TRBV6-5,TRBJ2-2
CASSGSGNEQFF,TGCGCCAGCAGCGGTAGCGGCAATGAGCAGTTCTTC,.,.,TRBV4-1,TRBJ2-1
CSVEGFGDQETQYF,TGCAGCGTTGAGGGGTTCGGGGACCAAGAGACCCAGTACTTC,.,.,TRBV29-1,TRBJ2-5
CSVGEYEKLFF,TGCAGCGTTGGCGAGTATGAAAAACTGTTTTTT,.,few,TRBV29-1,TRBJ1-4
CASREGSYGYTF,TGTGCCAGCAGAGAGGGCTCCTATGGCTACACCTTC,.,few,TRBV5-6,TRBJ1-2
CASSQAIDYEQYF,TGTGCCAGCAGCCAAGCCATTGATTACGAGCAGTACTTC,.,few,TRBV5-5,TRBJ2-7
CASGHTDTQYF,TGTGCCAGCGGACACACAGATACGCAGTATTTT,.,few,TRBV13,TRBJ2-3
CASSPVQGNYGYTF,TGTGCCAGCAGCCCAGTACAGGGGAACTATGGCTACACCTTC,TRBD1,few,TRBV7-9,TRBJ1-2
CASSLGSVYEQYF,TGTGCCAGCAGCTTAGGGTCGGTTTACGAGCAGTACTTC,.,.,TRBV7-9,TRBJ2-7
CASSLDQPLRTETYNEQFF,TGTGCCAGCAGCTTAGATCAGCCCTTGAGGACGGAGACCTACAATGAGCAGTTCTTC,.,few,TRBV11-2,TRBJ2-1
CASSLTARGGHSPLHF,TGTGCCAGCAGCCTAACCGCCCGGGGGGGGCATTCACCCCTCCACTTT,.,.,TRBV7-9,TRBJ1-6
CASSVGGVLEQYF,TGTGCCAGCAGTGTAGGGGGGGTGCTCGAGCAGTACTTC,.,.,TRBV2,TRBJ2-7
CSVEWVAQGAYTDTQYF,TGCAGCGTTGAGTGGGTAGCACAGGGGGCTTACACAGATACGCAGTATTTT,TRBD1,.,TRBV29-1,TRBJ2-3
CASSSGAGGYYNEQFF,TGTGCCAGCAGCTCGGGTGCGGGGGGATACTACAATGAGCAGTTCTTC,TRBD2,few,TRBV5-6,TRBJ2-1
CASIKALYNEQFF,TGTGCCAGCATTAAGGCCTTATACAATGAGCAGTTCTTC,.,few,TRBV2,TRBJ2-1
CASQGSEFF,TGTGCCAGCCAAGGGTCAGAGTTCTTC,.,.,TRBV25-1,TRBJ2-1
CASRTGSSGYTF,TGTGCCAGCCGGACAGGGTCGTCTGGCTACACCTTC,TRBD1,many,TRBV25-1,TRBJ1-2
CASSQDQGGGTTDTQYF,TGTGCCAGCAGCCAAGATCAGGGGGGGGGAACCACAGATACGCAGTATTTT,.,.,TRBV4-2,TRBJ2-3
CASSLGPSNQPQHF,TGCGCCAGCAGCTTGGGTCCAAGCAATCAGCCCCAGCATTTT,.,few,TRBV4-1,TRBJ1-5
CASSDVHVLTGELFF,TGTGCCAGCAGTGATGTTCATGTTCTAACCGGGGAGCTGTTTTTT,.,.,TRBV2,TRBJ2-2
CSVGKGQGSNQPQHF,TGCAGCGTTGGTAAGGGTCAGGGTAGCAATCAGCCCCAGCATTTT,.,few,TRBV29-1,TRBJ1-5
CASSTTGLSTGELFF,TGTGCCAGCAGCACTACAGGGCTCTCCACCGGGGAGCTGTTTTTT,.,few,TRBV7-9,TRBJ2-2
CASSPRDRGTYEQYF,TGTGCCAGCAGTCCCCGGGACAGGGGGACCTACGAGCAGTACTTC,TRBD1,.,TRBV6-5,TRBJ2-7
CASSSESPGDQETQYF,TGTGCCAGCAGCTCAGAATCCCCGGGGGACCAAGAGACCCAGTACTTC,.,few,TRBV7-9,TRBJ2-5
CASRRGRNDGYTF,TGTGCCAGCAGGCGGGGCAGGAATGATGGCTACACCTTC,.,.,TRBV7-9,TRBJ1-2
CASGGGISPLHF,TGCGCCAGCGGAGGGGGGATTTCACCCCTCCACTTT,.,.,TRBV10-2,TRBJ1-6
CATERGFGQETQYF,TGTGCCACCGAGAGGGGGTTCGGTCAAGAGACCCAGTACTTC,.,.,TRBV6-5,TRBJ2-5
CSAIRQDYGYTF,TGCAGCGCCATAAGACAGGATTATGGCTACACCTTC,.,.,TRBV29-1,TRBJ1-2
CASSKGLAEADTQYF,TGTGCCAGCAGCAAGGGACTAGCGGAAGCAGATACGCAGTATTTT,TRBD2,few,TRBV13,TRBJ2-3
CASSLGPQGYEQYF,TGTGCCAGCAGTTTGGGCCCACAGGGTTACGAGCAGTACTTC,.,.,TRBV28,TRBJ2-7
CASSSYSDTQYF,TGTGCCAGCAGTTCTTATTCGGATACGCAGTATTTT,.,few,TRBV6-5,TRBJ2-3
CASSFPSGTSGGYNEQFF,TGCGCCAGCAGCTTTCCTTCCGGGACTAGCGGGGGGTACAATGAGCAGTTCTTC,TRBD2,.,TRBV5-1,TRBJ2-1
CSVVPYNEQFF,TGCAGCGTTGTCCCTTACAATGAGCAGTTCTTC,.,.,TRBV29-1,TRBJ2-1
CAWSIGTRTYEQYF,TGTGCCTGGAGTATTGGGACTAGAACCTACGAGCAGTACTTC,TRBD2,.,TRBV30,TRBJ2-7
CASSLDANPAYEQYF,TGCGCCAGCAGCTTGGATGCAAACCCAGCCTACGAGCAGTACTTC,.,.,TRBV5-1,TRBJ2-7
CAISDDGQTQYF,TGTGCCATCAGTGATGACGGACAGACCCAGTACTTC,.,.,TRBV10-3,TRBJ2-5
CASGRGGTSYEQYF,TGTGCCAGCGGTCGAGGGGGGACGTCCTACGAGCAGTACTTC,.,.,TRBV27,TRBJ2-7
CASQDRDAYNEQFF,TGTGCCAGCCAAGACAGGGACGCTTACAATGAGCAGTTCTTC,TRBD1,.,TRBV27,TRBJ2-1
CASSDSHGGQGGYTF,TGTGCCAGCAGTGATTCCCATGGGGGGCAGGGCGGCTACACCTTC,.,.,TRBV25-1,TRBJ1-2
CASSIVTEDNQPQHF,TGTGCCAGTAGTATAGTTACGGAAGACAATCAGCCCCAGCATTTT,.,once,TRBV19,TRBJ1-5
CASSQVVQLAGELFF,TGCGCCAGCAGCCAAGTCGTACAGCTGGCCGGGGAGCTGTTTTTT,.,few,TRBV4-1,TRBJ2-2
CASAPSTGGVGELFF,TGTGCCAGCGCTCCCTCGACAGGCGGCGTCGGGGAGCTGTTTTTT,.,.,TRBV7-9,TRBJ2-2
CASSHTVRTSGYNEQFF,TGTGCCAGCAGCCATACGGTTAGGACTAGCGGTTACAATGAGCAGTTCTTC,TRBD2,few,TRBV14,TRBJ2-1
CAWSPGLGLDEKLFF,TGTGCCTGGAGTCCCGGCCTCGGGCTGGATGAAAAACTGTTTTTT,.,.,TRBV30,TRBJ1-4
CASSHLDVSNQPQHF,TGTGCCAGCAGTCACCTGGACGTTAGCAATCAGCCCCAGCATTTT,.,.,TRBV28,TRBJ1-5
CASSRRMGQLNTGELFF,TGTGCCAGCAGTAGAAGGATGGGACAGCTGAACACCGGGGAGCTGTTTTTT,TRBD1,.,TRBV27,TRBJ2-2
CASSLYSYNEQFF,TGTGCCAGCAGCTTATACTCCTACAATGAGCAGTTCTTC,.,.,TRBV27,TRBJ2-1
CASRPGYEQFF,TGTGCCAGCAGACCAGGGTATGAGCAGTTCTTC,.,.,TRBV6-1,TRBJ2-1
CASSEFGGYGRNEQFF,TGTGCCAGCAGTGAATTTGGAGGTTACGGGCGAAATGAGCAGTTCTTC,.,.,TRBV2,TRBJ2-1
CASSLALRQGARNEKLFF,TGTGCCAGCAGCTTAGCGCTACGACAGGGGGCGAGGAATGAAAAACTGTTTTTT,TRBD1,few,TRBV11-1,TRBJ1-4